One TCR beta chain is described in this entry. Its antigen is currently unknown. CDR1 is MNHNS, CDR2 SASEGT, per germline. The CDR3 is 13 residues long. These data are taken from a study of cytomegalovirus exposure and HLA in healthy donors. Study-level information: Out of about 190 million T cells, an earlier analysis found 117 million unique TCR beta sequences in total.

Study-wide points: An observed cluster of highly shared sequence variants was recorded as a likely sequencing artifact. The analysis excluded some indistinguishable V segments, including TRBV6-2 and TRBV6-3. In an earlier analysis, productive rearrangement rates for most beta V segments clustered near 87% or 30%.

PCR used 60 Vbeta primers and 13 Jbeta primers. This table comes from immunoSEQ multiplex PCR, and its TCRdb copy is limited to in-frame clones, with some not included. The sample holds approximately 93,000 clones, 78% seen once. The clonotype originates from a woman aged 40 to 50 in good health and CMV-seronegative. V and J are TRBV6-1 and TRBJ2-5, with D perhaps TRBD1 (6 bases). Gene TRBJ2-7 matches the end of the DNA better, so the J call may be wrong. The sequenced sample consisted of PBMCs. DNA of the CDR3: TGTGCCACCTCGGACAGTCCCTCCTACGAGCAGTACTTC. Its translation: CATSDSPSYEQYF.